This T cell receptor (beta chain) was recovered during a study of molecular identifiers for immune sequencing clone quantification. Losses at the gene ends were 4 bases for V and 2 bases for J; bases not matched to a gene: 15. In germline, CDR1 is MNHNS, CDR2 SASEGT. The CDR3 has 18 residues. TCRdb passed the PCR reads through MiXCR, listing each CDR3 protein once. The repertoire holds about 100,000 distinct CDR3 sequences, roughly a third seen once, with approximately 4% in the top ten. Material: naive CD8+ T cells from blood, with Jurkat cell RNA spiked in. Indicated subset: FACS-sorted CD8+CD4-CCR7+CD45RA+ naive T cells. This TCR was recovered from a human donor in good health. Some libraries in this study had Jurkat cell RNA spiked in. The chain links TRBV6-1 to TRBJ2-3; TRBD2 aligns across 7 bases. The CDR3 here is CASSALGTTSPSTDTQYF. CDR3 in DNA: TGTGCCAGCAGTGCCCTGGGGACTACCTCCCCGTCCACAGATACGCAGTATTTT.